The following is a TCR beta chain sequence with its context. This sample is drawn from a study of siplizumab effects on memory and regulatory T cells. The V end was cut by 0 bases, the J end by 6 bases, with 10 bases between. Germline V gene lookup returns CDR1 SGHDT and CDR2 YYEEEE. The CDR3 has 14 amino acids. TCRdb's table, derived via immunoSEQ multiplex PCR, lists solely in-frame clones and lacks some. This sample has roughly 80,000 clones, with about nine tenths found just once. The J gene is TRBJ2-1, the V gene TRBV5-6; weak D call: TRBD2 (6 bases). The source of this sequence is a human donor in good health. Sample: Tregs sorted from blood. CDR3: CASSLAGLSNEQFF. The CDR3 coding sequence is TGTGCCAGCAGCTTGGCGGGACTTAGCAATGAGCAGTTCTTC. The whole variable domain, remainder taken from reference TRBV5-6 and TRBJ2-1, is DAGVTQSPTHLIKTRGQQVTLRCSPKSGHDTVSWYQQALGQGPQFIFQYYEEEERQRGNFPDRFSGHQFPNYSSELNVNALLLGDSALYLCASSLAGLSNEQFFGPGTRLTVL.